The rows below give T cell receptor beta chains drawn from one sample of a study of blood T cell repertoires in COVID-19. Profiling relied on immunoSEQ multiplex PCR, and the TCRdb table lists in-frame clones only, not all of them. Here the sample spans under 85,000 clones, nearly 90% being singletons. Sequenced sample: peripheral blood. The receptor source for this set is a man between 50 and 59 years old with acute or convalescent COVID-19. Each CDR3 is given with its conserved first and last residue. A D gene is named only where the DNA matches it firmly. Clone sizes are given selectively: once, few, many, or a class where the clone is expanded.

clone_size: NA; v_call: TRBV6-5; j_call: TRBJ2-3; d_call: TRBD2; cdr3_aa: CASSYFTSGDTDTQYF; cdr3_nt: TGTGCCAGCAGTTACTTTACTAGCGGGGACACAGATACGCAGTATTTT
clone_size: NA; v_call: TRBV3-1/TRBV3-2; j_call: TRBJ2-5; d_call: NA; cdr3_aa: CASSPLKSRGSAQYF; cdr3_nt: TGTGCCAGCAGCCCCTTAAAGTCCCGGGGATCGGCCCAGTACTTC
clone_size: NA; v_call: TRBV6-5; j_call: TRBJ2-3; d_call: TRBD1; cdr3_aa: CASRAGTGGLDTQYF; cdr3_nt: TGTGCCAGCAGAGCCGGGACAGGGGGGTTGGATACGCAGTATTTT
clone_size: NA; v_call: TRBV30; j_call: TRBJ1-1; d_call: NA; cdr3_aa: CACPPSDSMNTEAFF; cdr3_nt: TGTGCCTGCCCCCCTTCTGACAGCATGAACACTGAAGCTTTCTTT
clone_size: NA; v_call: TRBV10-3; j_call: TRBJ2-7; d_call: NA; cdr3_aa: CAISTGNEQYF; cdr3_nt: TGTGCCATCTCGACAGGTAACGAGCAGTACTTC
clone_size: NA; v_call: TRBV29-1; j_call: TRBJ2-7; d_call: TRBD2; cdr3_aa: CSVEEAGGPSSYEQYF; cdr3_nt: TGCAGCGTTGAAGAAGCGGGAGGGCCCTCATCCTACGAGCAGTACTTC
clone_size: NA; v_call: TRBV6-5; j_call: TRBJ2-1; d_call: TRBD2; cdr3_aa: CASRTTSGISNEQFF; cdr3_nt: TGTGCCAGCAGGACGACTAGCGGGATCTCCAATGAGCAGTTCTTC
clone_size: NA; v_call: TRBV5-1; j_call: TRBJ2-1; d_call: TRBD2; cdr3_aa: CASTDLAGVYNEQFF; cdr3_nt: TGCGCCAGCACCGATCTAGCGGGAGTCTACAATGAGCAGTTCTTC
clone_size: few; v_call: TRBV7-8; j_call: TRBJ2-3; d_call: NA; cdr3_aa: CASSLVSGLSTDTQYF; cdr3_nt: TGTGCCAGCAGCTTAGTTAGCGGACTAAGCACAGATACGCAGTATTTT
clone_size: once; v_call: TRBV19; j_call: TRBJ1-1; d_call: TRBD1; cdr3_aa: CASSMYRGFTEAFF; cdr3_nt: TGTGCCAGTAGTATGTACAGGGGGTTCACTGAAGCTTTCTTT
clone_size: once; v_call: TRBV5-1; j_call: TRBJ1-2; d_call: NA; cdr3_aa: CASSPQGFGYTF; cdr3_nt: TGCGCCAGCAGCCCGCAGGGCTTTGGCTACACCTTC
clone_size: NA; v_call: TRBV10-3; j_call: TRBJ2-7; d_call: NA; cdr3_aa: CAIRGSQSSYEQYF; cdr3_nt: TGTGCCATCAGGGGCTCCCAAAGCTCCTACGAGCAGTACTTC
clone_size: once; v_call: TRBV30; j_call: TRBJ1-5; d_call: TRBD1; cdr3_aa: CAWSGDSNQPQHF; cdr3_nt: TGTGCCTGGAGTGGGGACAGTAATCAGCCCCAGCATTTT
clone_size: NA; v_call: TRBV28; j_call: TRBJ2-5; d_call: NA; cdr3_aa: CASSPSGSGETQYF; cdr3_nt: TGTGCCAGCAGTCCGTCGGGATCTGGGGAGACCCAGTACTTC
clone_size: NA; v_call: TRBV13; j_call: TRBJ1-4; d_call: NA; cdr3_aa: CASSLSGMGEKLFF; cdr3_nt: TGTGCCAGCAGCTTGTCAGGGATGGGTGAAAAACTGTTTTTT
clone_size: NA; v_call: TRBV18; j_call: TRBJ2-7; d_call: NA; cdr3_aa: CASSPPSGMSEQYF; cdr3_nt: TGTGCCAGCTCACCACCATCAGGGATGAGCGAGCAGTACTTC
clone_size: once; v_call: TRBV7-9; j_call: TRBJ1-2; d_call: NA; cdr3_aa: CASSPTGIGYTF; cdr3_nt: TGTGCCAGCAGCCCAACAGGGATCGGCTACACCTTC
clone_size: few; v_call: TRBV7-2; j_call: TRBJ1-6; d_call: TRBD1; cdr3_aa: CASSTPGQGSYNSPLHF; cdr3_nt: TGTGCCAGCAGCACGCCGGGACAGGGATCCTATAATTCACCCCTCCACTTT
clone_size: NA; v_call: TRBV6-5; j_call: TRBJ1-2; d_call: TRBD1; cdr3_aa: CASSTYTTGSYGYTF; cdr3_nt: TGTGCCAGCAGTACATACACGACAGGGTCTTATGGCTACACCTTC
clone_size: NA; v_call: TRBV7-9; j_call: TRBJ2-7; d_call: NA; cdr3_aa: CASSLGLLAENF; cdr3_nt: TGTGCCAGCAGCTTAGGTTTACTAGCAGAGAACTTC
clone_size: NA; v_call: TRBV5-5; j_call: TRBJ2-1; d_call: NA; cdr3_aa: CASSLVSSVDEQFF; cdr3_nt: TGTGCCAGCAGCTTGGTTAGTAGCGTTGATGAGCAGTTCTTC
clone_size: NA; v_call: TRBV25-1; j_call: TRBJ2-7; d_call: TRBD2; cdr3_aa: CASTKGPSGSYEQYF; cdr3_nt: TGTGCCAGCACAAAGGGGCCTAGCGGGTCCTACGAGCAGTACTTC
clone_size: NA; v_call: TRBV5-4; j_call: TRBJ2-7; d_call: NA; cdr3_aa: CASSPWAPTVIYEQYF; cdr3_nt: TGTGCCAGCAGCCCTTGGGCTCCGACAGTTATCTACGAGCAGTACTTC
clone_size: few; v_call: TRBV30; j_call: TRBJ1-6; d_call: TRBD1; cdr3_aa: CAWSVSRTGANSPLHF; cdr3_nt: TGTGCCTGGAGTGTTTCCCGGACAGGGGCGAATTCACCCCTCCACTTT
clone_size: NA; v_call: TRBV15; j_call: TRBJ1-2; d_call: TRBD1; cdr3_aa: CATSPRQGRGYTF; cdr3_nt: TGTGCCACCAGCCCCCGACAGGGCCGTGGCTACACCTTC
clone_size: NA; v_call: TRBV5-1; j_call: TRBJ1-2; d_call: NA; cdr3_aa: CASSLAVGAGGYTF; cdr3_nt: TGCGCCAGCAGCTTGGCCGTAGGGGCTGGGGGCTACACCTTC
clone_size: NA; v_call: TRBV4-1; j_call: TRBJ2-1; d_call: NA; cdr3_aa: CASSPSPQARWYEQFF; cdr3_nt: TGCGCCAGCAGCCCATCCCCCCAGGCGCGCTGGTATGAGCAGTTCTTC
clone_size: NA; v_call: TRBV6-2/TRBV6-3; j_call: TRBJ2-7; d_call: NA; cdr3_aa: CASSYQGHEQYF; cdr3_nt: TGTGCCAGCAGTTACCAGGGTCACGAGCAGTACTTC
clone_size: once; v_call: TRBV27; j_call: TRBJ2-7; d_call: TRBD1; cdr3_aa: CASISRDRGYEQYF; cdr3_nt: TGTGCCAGCATAAGCCGGGACAGGGGGTACGAGCAGTACTTC
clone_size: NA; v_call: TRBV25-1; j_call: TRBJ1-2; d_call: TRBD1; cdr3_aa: CASSETPPRGHYGYTF; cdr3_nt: TGTGCCAGCAGTGAAACCCCCCCCAGGGGGCACTATGGCTACACCTTC
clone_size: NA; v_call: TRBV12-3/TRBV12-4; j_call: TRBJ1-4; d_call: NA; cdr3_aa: CASSLLAEKLFF; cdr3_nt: TGTGCCAGCAGTTTATTGGCTGAAAAACTGTTTTTT
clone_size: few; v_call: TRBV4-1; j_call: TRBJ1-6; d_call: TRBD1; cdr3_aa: CASSQDRTGSGNSPLHF; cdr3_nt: TGCGCCAGCAGCCAAGACCGGACAGGGTCGGGGAATTCACCCCTCCACTTT
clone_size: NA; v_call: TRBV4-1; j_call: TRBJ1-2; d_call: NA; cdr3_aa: CASSQDLRGLLGYTF; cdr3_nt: TGCGCCAGCAGCCAAGATTTAAGGGGCTTACTGGGCTACACCTTC
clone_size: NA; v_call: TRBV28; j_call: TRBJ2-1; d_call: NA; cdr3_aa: CASSYRNEQFF; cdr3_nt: TGTGCCAGCAGTTACAGGAATGAGCAGTTCTTC
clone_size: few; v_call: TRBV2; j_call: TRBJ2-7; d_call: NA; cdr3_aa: CASRPMEQLYEQYF; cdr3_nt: TGTGCCAGCAGGCCCATGGAACAGCTCTACGAGCAGTACTTC
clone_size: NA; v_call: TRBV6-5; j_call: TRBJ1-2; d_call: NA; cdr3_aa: CASRDTGWYGYTF; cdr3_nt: TGTGCCAGCAGGGACACAGGGTGGTATGGCTACACCTTC
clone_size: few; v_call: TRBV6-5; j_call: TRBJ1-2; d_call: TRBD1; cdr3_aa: CASSTGGYGYTF; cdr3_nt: TGTGCCAGCAGTACAGGGGGTTATGGCTACACCTTC
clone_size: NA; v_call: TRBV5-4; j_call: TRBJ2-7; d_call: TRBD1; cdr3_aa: CASSPGTGGYEQYF; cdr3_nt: TGTGCCAGCAGCCCGGGGACAGGGGGCTACGAGCAGTACTTC
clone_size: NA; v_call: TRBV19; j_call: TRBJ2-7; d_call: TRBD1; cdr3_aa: CASRPWDSSYEQYF; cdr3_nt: TGTGCCAGCCGACCTTGGGACAGCTCCTACGAGCAGTACTTC
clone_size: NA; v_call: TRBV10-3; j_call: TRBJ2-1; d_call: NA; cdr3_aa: CAISDWGVEQFF; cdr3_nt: TGTGCCATCAGTGATTGGGGCGTTGAGCAGTTCTTC
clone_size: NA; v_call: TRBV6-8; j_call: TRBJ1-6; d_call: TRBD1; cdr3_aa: CAAGPRDRGMTISSYNSPLHF; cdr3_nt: TGTGCCGCAGGACCCCGGGACAGGGGAATGACGATTAGCTCCTATAATTCACCCCTCCACTTT
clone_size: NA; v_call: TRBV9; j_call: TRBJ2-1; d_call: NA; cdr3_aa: CASSVASSSSYNEQFF; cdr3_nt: TGTGCCAGCAGCGTGGCAAGCTCTAGCTCCTACAATGAGCAGTTCTTC
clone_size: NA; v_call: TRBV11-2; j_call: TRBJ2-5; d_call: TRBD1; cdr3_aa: CASSQGGARGETQYF; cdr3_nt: TGTGCCAGCAGTCAAGGGGGCGCCCGAGGGGAGACCCAGTACTTC
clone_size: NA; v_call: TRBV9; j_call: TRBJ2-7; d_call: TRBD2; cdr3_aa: CASSELAGGGEQYF; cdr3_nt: TGTGCCAGCAGCGAACTAGCGGGAGGGGGTGAGCAGTACTTC
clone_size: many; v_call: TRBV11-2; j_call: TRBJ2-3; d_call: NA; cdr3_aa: CASSLVQGWGRQADTQYF; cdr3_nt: TGTGCCAGCAGCTTAGTGCAGGGTTGGGGGAGGCAGGCAGATACGCAGTATTTT
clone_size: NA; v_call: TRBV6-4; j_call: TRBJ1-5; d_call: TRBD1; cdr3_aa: CASSLFPGTATYSNQPQHF; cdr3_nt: TGTGCCAGCAGTTTGTTCCCCGGGACAGCCACCTATAGCAATCAGCCCCAGCATTTT
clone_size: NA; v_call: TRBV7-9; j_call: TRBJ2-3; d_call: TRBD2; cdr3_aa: CASSSAGGLDPIDTQYF; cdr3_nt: TGTGCCAGCAGCAGCGCGGGGGGACTAGACCCGATAGATACGCAGTATTTT
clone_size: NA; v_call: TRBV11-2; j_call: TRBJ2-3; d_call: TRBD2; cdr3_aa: CASSLDTGLAVSTDTQYF; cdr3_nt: TGTGCCAGCAGCTTAGATACCGGACTAGCGGTGAGCACAGATACGCAGTATTTT
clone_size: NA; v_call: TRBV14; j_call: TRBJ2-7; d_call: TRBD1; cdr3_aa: CASSPLGVQGDAEQYF; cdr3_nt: TGTGCCAGCAGCCCATTGGGTGTCCAGGGGGATGCCGAGCAGTACTTC
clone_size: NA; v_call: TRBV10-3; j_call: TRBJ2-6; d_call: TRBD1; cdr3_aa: CAVGQGISGANVLTF; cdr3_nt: TGTGCCGTGGGACAGGGGATTTCTGGGGCCAACGTCCTGACTTTC
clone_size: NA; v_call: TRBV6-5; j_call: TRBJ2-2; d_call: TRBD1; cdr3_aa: CASGRQGLGGELFF; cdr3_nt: TGTGCCAGCGGCAGACAGGGGTTGGGCGGGGAGCTGTTTTTT
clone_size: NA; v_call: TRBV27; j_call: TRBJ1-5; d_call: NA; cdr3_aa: CASSSSGANQPQHF; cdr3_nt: TGTGCCAGCAGTTCGTCTGGGGCAAATCAGCCCCAGCATTTT
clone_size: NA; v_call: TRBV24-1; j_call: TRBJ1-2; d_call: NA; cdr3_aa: CATSDQQGRAF; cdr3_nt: TGTGCCACCAGTGATCAACAGGGTAGGGCCTTC
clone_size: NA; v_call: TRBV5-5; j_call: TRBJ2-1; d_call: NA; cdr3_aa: CASSLLGGSSYNEQFF; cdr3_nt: TGTGCCAGCAGCTTGCTGGGTGGGAGCTCCTACAATGAGCAGTTCTTC
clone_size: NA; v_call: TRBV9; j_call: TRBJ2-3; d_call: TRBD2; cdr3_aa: CASSVTSGSTDTQYF; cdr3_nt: TGTGCCAGCAGCGTGACTAGCGGCAGCACAGATACGCAGTATTTT
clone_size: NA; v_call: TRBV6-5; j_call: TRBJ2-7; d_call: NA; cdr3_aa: CASSYSPGGGDEQYF; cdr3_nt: TGTGCCAGCAGTTACTCCCCGGGAGGGGGCGACGAGCAGTACTTC
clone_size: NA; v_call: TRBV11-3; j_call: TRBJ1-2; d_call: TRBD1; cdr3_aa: CASSNLQGVGQYGYTF; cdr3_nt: TGTGCCAGCAGCAATTTGCAGGGGGTCGGCCAGTATGGCTACACCTTC
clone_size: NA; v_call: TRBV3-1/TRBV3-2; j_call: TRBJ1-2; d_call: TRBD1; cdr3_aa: CASSPSPVGTGPNYGYTF; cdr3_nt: TGTGCCAGCAGCCCATCCCCCGTCGGGACAGGGCCTAACTATGGCTACACCTTC
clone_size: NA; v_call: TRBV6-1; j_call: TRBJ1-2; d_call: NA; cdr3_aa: CASSERQHSYGYTF; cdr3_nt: TGTGCCAGCAGTGAACGACAACACTCCTATGGCTACACCTTC